This T cell receptor beta chain was sequenced for a study of blood T cell repertoires in COVID-19. Looking at the study overall: Donors in the United States, Italy and Spain gave samples during acute or convalescent COVID-19. In each case, the material was cDNA or gDNA derived from T cells, B-cell-depleted T cells, or PBMCs.

The J segment lost 2 bases and the V segment lost 3 bases, leaving 5 bases of the junction unmatched. Germline V CDR1 and CDR2: SGHTS, YDEGEE. CDR3 size: 16 residues. Original analysis: Reference gene primer amplification gave nucleated cell count estimates. TCRdb keeps only in-frame clones here, not all; method: immunoSEQ multiplex PCR. V and J calls and clone size come straight from that table; D and trimming were deduced from the DNA. The sample holds about 270,000 clones, roughly 87% seen once. The rearrangement joins TRBV5-8 to TRBJ2-3, with 11 bases matching TRBD2. Source material: peripheral blood. The clonotype was recovered from a human donor in a cohort sampled during active COVID-19. The CDR3 region is CASSWIAGGPTDTQYF. As DNA, the CDR3 is TGTGCCAGCAGCTGGATAGCGGGAGGGCCCACAGATACGCAGTATTTT.